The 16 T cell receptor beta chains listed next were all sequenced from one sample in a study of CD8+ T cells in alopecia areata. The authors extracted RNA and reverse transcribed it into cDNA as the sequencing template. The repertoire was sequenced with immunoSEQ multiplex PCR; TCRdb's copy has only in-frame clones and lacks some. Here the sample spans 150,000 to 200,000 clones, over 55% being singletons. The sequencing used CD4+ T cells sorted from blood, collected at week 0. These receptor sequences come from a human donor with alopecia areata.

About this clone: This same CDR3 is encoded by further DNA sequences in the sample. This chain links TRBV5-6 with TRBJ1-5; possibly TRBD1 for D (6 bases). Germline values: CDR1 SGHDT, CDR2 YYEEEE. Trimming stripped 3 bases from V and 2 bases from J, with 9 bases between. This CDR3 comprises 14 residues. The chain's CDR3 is CASSSRTGNQPQHF. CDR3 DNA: TGTGCCAGCAGCTCGCGGACAGGCAATCAGCCCCAGCATTTT.

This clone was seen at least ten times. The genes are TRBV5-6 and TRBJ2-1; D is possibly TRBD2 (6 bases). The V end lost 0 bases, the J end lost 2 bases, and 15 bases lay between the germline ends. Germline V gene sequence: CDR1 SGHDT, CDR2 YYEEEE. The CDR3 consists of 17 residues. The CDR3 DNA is TGTGCCAGCAGCTTGGCCAAAGCGGGCTTACCCTACAATGAGCAGTTCTTC. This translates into CASSLAKAGLPYNEQFF. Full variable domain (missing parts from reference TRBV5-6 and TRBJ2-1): DAGVTQSPTHLIKTRGQQVTLRCSPKSGHDTVSWYQQALGQGPQFIFQYYEEEERQRGNFPDRFSGHQFPNYSSELNVNALLLGDSALYLCASSLAKAGLPYNEQFFGPGTRLTVL.

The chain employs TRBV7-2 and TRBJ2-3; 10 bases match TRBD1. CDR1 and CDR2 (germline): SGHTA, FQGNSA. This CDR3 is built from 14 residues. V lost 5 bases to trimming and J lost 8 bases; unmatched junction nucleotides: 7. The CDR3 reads CASSLDRGLGTQYF. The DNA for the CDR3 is TGTGCCAGCAGCCTCGACAGGGGGCTGGGTACGCAGTATTTT.

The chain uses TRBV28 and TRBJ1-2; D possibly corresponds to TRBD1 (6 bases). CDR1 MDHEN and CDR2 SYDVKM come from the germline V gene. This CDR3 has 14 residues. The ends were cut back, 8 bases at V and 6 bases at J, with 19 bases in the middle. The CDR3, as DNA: TGTGCCAGCGGCGTTACGAGAACAGGGAATGGCTACACCTTC. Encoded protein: CASGVTRTGNGYTF.

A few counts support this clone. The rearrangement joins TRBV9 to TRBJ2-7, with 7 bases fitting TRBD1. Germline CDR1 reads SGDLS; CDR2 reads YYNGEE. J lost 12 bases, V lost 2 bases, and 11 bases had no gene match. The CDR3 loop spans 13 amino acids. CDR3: CASSVLSDRRRYF. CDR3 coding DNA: TGTGCCAGCAGCGTCCTTTCGGACAGGAGGAGGTACTTC.

CDR3 amino acids: CASSFMGQGNSPLHF. The CDR3 region has the DNA TGTGCCAGCAGCTTCATGGGACAGGGAAATTCACCCCTCCACTTT. V gene TRBV11-2 combines with J gene TRBJ1-6; 9 nucleotides align to TRBD1. Germline V gives CDR1 SGHAT, CDR2 FQNNGV. CDR3 length: 15 residues. The junction had 4 bases not matched to a gene; V was cut back by 3 bases and J by 7 bases.

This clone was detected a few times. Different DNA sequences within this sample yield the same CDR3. The CDR3 nucleotides read TGTGCCAGCAGCTTAGGGATACAGGGCTACGAGCAGTACTTC. Translating gives CASSLGIQGYEQYF. J is TRBJ2-7 and V is TRBV11-2, with TRBD1 as a possible D gene (6 bases). CDR3 size: 14 residues. V lost 1 base and J lost 3, with 10 bases in between. From germline, CDR1 is SGHAT and CDR2 FQNNGV.

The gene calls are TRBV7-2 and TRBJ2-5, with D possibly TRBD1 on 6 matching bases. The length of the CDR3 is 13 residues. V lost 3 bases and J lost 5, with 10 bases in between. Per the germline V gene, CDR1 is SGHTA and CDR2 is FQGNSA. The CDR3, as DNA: TGTGCCAGCAGCTTTCCAGGGGCGGAGACCCAGTACTTC. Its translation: CASSFPGAETQYF.

CDR3 loop: CSARLAYGYTF. The CDR3 DNA reads TGCAGTGCTAGATTAGCCTATGGCTACACCTTC. This chain joins TRBV20-1 and TRBJ1-2; D gene ambiguous. The CDR3 is 11 residues long. Trimming pared 2 bases from V and 4 bases from J, leaving 5 bases between. Looked up from germline, CDR1 is DFQATT and CDR2 is SNEGSKA (reference sequence).

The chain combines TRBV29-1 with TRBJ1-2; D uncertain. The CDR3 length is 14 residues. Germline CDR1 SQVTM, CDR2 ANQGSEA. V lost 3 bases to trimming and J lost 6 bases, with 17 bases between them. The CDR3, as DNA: TGCAGCGTTGATACTAGAGGAACGGGGAATGGCTACACCTTC. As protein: CSVDTRGTGNGYTF.

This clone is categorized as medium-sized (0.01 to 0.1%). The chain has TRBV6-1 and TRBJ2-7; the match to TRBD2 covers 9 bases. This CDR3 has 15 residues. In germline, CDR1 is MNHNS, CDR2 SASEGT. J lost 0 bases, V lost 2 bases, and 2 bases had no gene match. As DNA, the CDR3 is TGTGCCAGCAGTGAACTAGCGGGGAGCTCCTACGAGCAGTACTTC. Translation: CASSELAGSSYEQYF.

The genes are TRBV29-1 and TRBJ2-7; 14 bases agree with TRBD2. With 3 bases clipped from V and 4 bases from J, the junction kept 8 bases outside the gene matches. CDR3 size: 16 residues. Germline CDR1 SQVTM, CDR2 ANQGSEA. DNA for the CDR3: TGCAGCGTTGATGAAGGGACTAGCGGGGGAGAGTACGAGCAGTACTTC. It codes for CSVDEGTSGGEYEQYF.

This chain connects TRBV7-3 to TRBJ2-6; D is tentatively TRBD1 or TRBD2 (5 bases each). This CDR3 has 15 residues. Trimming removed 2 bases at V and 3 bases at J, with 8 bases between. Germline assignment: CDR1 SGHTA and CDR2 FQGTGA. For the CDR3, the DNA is TGTGCCAGCAGCTTAGAGGGGTATGGGGCCAACGTCCTGACTTTC. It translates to CASSLEGYGANVLTF.

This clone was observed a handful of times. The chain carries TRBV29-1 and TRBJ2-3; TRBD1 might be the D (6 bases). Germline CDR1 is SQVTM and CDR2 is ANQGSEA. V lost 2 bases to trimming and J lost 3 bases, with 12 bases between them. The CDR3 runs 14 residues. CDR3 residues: CSVENPQGTDTQYF. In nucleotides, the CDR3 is TGCAGCGTTGAAAACCCCCAGGGGACAGATACGCAGTATTTT.

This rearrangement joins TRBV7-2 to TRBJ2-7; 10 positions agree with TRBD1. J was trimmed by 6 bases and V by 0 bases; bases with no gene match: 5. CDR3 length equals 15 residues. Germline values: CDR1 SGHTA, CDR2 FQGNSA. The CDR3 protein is CASSLAPGQGSEQYF. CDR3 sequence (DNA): TGTGCCAGCAGCTTAGCGCCGGGACAGGGGAGCGAGCAGTACTTC.

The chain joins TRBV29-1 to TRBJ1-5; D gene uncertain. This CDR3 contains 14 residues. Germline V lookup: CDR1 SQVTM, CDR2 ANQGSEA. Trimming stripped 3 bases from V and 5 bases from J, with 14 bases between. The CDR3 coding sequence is TGCAGCGTTGATAGGAGGAACTACGATCAGCCCCAGCATTTT. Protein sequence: CSVDRRNYDQPQHF.